The clone carrying this T cell receptor beta chain appeared many times. What it recognizes is unknown. The CDR3 runs 14 residues. Germline assignment: CDR1 SGHTA and CDR2 FQGNSA. Trimming pared 5 bases from V and 0 bases from J, leaving 11 bases between. The data derive from a study of blood T cells in healthy people across ages. Broader study findings: Diversity estimates drawn from one million T cells were deemed underestimates.

Then a second PCR, running roughly 7 to 11 cycles, was carried out with a sample-barcoded 5' primer and a J-beta primer mix. One entry per CDR3 protein results from TCRdb running MiXCR on the 5' RACE reads. The sample has some 930,000 distinct CDR3 sequences, approximately 32% seen once; the top ten hold about a tenth. These data were also filed under a second study, of T cells of mothers and their children.

The sequencing sample was made of blood. The rearrangement joins TRBV7-2 to TRBJ2-7; D remains unclear. The sequence was collected from a woman aged 40 to 50 in good health. The CDR3, as DNA: TGTGCCAGCAGCCCCGGTTCGCGCTCCTACGAGCAGTACTTC. Translation: CASSPGSRSYEQYF.